Listed here are 21 T cell receptor beta chains from one sample, sequenced in a study of blood T cell repertoires in COVID-19. Libraries were prepared by immunoSEQ multiplex PCR; TCRdb keeps only in-frame clonotypes and omits some of them. The table records about 200,000 clones, around nine tenths of them present only once. Sequenced input: peripheral blood. The receptors here all came from a man in his 60s with active or convalescent COVID-19.

The chain is built from TRBV10-3 and TRBJ2-7; 8 bases map to TRBD2. J was trimmed by 5 bases and V by 8 bases; bases with no gene match: 8. Per the germline V gene, CDR1 is ENHRY and CDR2 is SYGVKD. This CDR3 comprises 13 residues. The chain's CDR3 is CAILASGGHEQYF. For the CDR3, the DNA is TGTGCCATCCTTGCCAGCGGGGGCCACGAGCAGTACTTC.

This rearrangement joins TRBV11-2 to TRBJ1-5; D possibly corresponds to TRBD1 (5 bases). Germline lookup yields CDR1 SGHAT and CDR2 FQNNGV. This CDR3 contains 15 residues. Deletions cut 5 bases from V and 8 bases from J, with 19 bases between. The DNA for the CDR3 is TGTGCCAGCAGCCCCCAAGGCAGGGATTGGGAGCCCCAGCATTTT. This codes for CASSPQGRDWEPQHF.

The chain couples TRBV24-1 to TRBJ1-5; D might be TRBD1 (5 bases). The CDR3 is made up of 14 amino acids. The ends were cut back, 3 bases at V and 4 bases at J, with 9 bases in the middle. The V gene's germline CDR1 is KGHDR and CDR2 SFDVKD. CDR3 DNA: TGTGCCACCAGTGATCAGGGTCGTAATCAGCCCCAGCATTTT. Translated: CATSDQGRNQPQHF.

The chain is built from TRBV5-1 and TRBJ2-7; possibly TRBD2 for D (5 bases). Germline loops: CDR1 SGHRS, CDR2 YFSETQ. The ends were cut back, 0 bases at V and 2 bases at J, with 12 bases in the middle. This CDR3 region has 15 residues. CDR3 DNA sequence: TGCGCCAGCAGCTTGGGCCGGACGGGAACCTACGAGCAGTACTTC. It translates to CASSLGRTGTYEQYF.

As regards this clone: Other DNA sequences in the sample encode the same CDR3. CDR3 amino acids: CASSTGSGNTIYF. The CDR3 DNA is TGTGCCAGTAGTACCGGGTCTGGAAACACCATATATTTT. The V gene is TRBV19, the J gene TRBJ1-3; D gene ambiguous. V lost 4 bases to trimming and J lost 1 base, with 5 bases between them. The CDR3 runs to 13 residues. In germline, CDR1 is LNHDA, CDR2 SQIVND (reference sequence).

V gene TRBV5-6 combines with J gene TRBJ2-7; no clear D gene. With 4 bases removed from V and 0 bases from J, the gap between germline ends came to 11 bases. This CDR3 is 14 amino acids long. Germline V gene sequence: CDR1 SGHDT, CDR2 YYEEEE. The CDR3: CASSHPQSSYEQYF. DNA of the CDR3: TGTGCCAGCAGCCACCCACAGAGCTCCTACGAGCAGTACTTC.

This chain connects TRBV5-4 to TRBJ2-1, with TRBD2 identical over 11 bases. The CDR3 covers 15 residues. With 4 bases clipped from V and 5 bases from J, the junction kept 5 bases outside the gene matches. Germline V gene sequence: CDR1 SGHNT, CDR2 YYREEE (reference sequence). The CDR3 protein is CASSKLLAGDNEQFF. The DNA of the CDR3 is TGTGCCAGCAGCAAATTACTAGCGGGGGACAATGAGCAGTTCTTC.

The chain recombines TRBV7-8 with TRBJ2-7; D remains ambiguous. Germline CDR1 and CDR2: SGHVS and FQNEAQ. The CDR3 runs to 12 residues. The germline V and J ends were trimmed by 4 bases and 7 bases, with 11 bases remaining between them. CDR3: CASSSQEAEQYF. The CDR3 coding sequence is TGTGCCAGCAGCTCCCAAGAGGCGGAGCAGTACTTC.

This clone was seen a single time. Other DNA sequences in this specimen translate into the identical CDR3. CDR3 in DNA: TGCGCCAGCAGCTCCGGACAGGGCTCCTACGAGCAGTACTTC. Its translation: CASSSGQGSYEQYF. The chain carries TRBV5-1 and TRBJ2-7; 8 bases match TRBD1. Trimming at V came to 3 bases and at J to 0 bases, leaving 2 bases not matched to a gene. Germline CDR1 SGHRS, CDR2 YFSETQ. This CDR3 region has 14 residues.

The gene calls are TRBV7-9 and TRBJ1-6, with 8 positions matching TRBD1. Trimming cost V 8 bases and J 7 bases; bases outside gene matches: 7. CDR1 SEHNR and CDR2 FQNEAQ come from the germline V gene (reference sequence). This CDR3 has 14 residues. The CDR3 bases are TGTGCCAGCCAAGGACAGGGCCGGAATTCACCCCTCCACTTT. Protein: CASQGQGRNSPLHF.

The sample holds one count of this clone. The V gene is TRBV6-5, the J gene TRBJ2-2; D gene unclear. Germline V lookup: CDR1 MNHEY, CDR2 SVGAGI. V was shortened by 6 bases and J by 4 bases, with 9 bases between the two germline ends. The CDR3 is 13 residues long. CDR3 nucleotide sequence: TGTGCCAGCAGCCGTTTCCCCACCGGGGAGCTGTTTTTT. Protein: CASSRFPTGELFF.

The chain carries TRBV3-1 (or the pseudogene TRBV3-2) and TRBJ1-2; weak D call: TRBD1 (5 bases). Germline V lookup: CDR1 LGHDT, CDR2 YNNKEL (reference sequence). There are 12 residues in the CDR3. V lost 4 bases to trimming and J lost 6 bases, with 9 bases between them. The CDR3 protein is CASSPSGHGYTF. CDR3 DNA: TGTGCCAGCAGCCCCTCAGGGCATGGCTACACCTTC.

The chain is built from TRBV6-1 and TRBJ2-2, with TRBD2 matching 12 bases. Germline CDR1 MNHNS, CDR2 SASEGT. This CDR3 has 17 residues. J lost 5 bases, V lost 2 bases, and 6 bases had no gene match. CDR3 amino acids: CASSEPSGGDRTGELFF. CDR3 nucleotides: TGTGCCAGCAGTGAACCTAGCGGGGGGGATAGGACCGGGGAGCTGTTTTTT.

The chain employs TRBV5-4 and TRBJ1-2; D is perhaps TRBD1 (5 bases). This CDR3 has 13 amino acids. Trimming left V 4 bases short and J 4 bases short, with 11 bases between. Germline V CDR1 and CDR2: SGHNT, YYREEE (reference sequence). The CDR3, as DNA: TGTGCCAGCAGCGAGACAGAGCTCTATGGCTACACCTTC. Its translation is CASSETELYGYTF.

The chain links TRBV9 to TRBJ1-2; a possible D gene is TRBD1 (6 bases). The V gene's germline CDR1 is SGDLS and CDR2 YYNGEE. Trimming pared 0 bases from V and 6 bases from J, leaving 21 bases between. This CDR3 is built from 17 residues. The CDR3 nucleotides are TGTGCCAGCAGCGTAGACCCCACTTCCCCGGGGGGCCATGGCTACACCTTC. Translating gives CASSVDPTSPGGHGYTF.

The gene calls are TRBV18 and TRBJ1-1, with TRBD1 identical over 7 bases. CDR1 is KGHSH and CDR2 is LQKENI in the germline V gene. The CDR3 consists of 13 residues. The ends lost 3 bases at V and 3 bases at J; junction bases unmatched: 1. DNA of the CDR3: TGTGCCAGCTCACCGGACAGGTACACTGAAGCTTTCTTT. Protein product: CASSPDRYTEAFF. The whole variable domain, filled in from reference TRBV18 and TRBJ1-1, reads NAGVMQNPRHLVRRRGQEARLRCSPMKGHSHVYWYRQLPEEGLKFMVYLQKENIIDESGMPKERFSAEFPKEGPSILRIQQVVRGDSAAYFCASSPDRYTEAFFGQGTRLTVV.

The rearrangement joins TRBV7-3 to TRBJ2-7; the match to TRBD2 covers 8 bases. Trimming took 2 bases from V and 5 from J; bases not matched to a gene: 8. The CDR3 is 15 residues long. Germline V gene sequence: CDR1 SGHTA, CDR2 FQGTGA. The CDR3: CASSLQAGGADEQYF. The CDR3 DNA follows: TGTGCCAGCAGCTTACAAGCCGGGGGGGCCGACGAGCAGTACTTC.

The chain has TRBV13 and TRBJ1-3; TRBD1 aligns across 7 bases. V was pared by 0 bases and J by 0 bases, with 2 bases of the junction left unmatched. The CDR3 spans 16 residues. Germline lookup yields CDR1 PRHDT and CDR2 FYEKMQ (reference sequence). CDR3 in amino acids: CASSLGQGVSGNTIYF. CDR3 nucleotide sequence: TGTGCCAGCAGCTTAGGCCAGGGGGTCTCTGGAAACACCATATATTTT.

This chain connects TRBV13 to TRBJ1-3; D unresolved. Germline V lookup: CDR1 PRHDT, CDR2 FYEKMQ (reference sequence). The CDR3 extends over 16 amino acids. The V end lost 1 base, the J end lost 4 bases, and 14 bases lay between the germline ends. The CDR3: CASSLAARQLGNTIYF. CDR3 coding DNA: TGTGCCAGCAGCTTAGCCGCGCGGCAGCTAGGAAACACCATATATTTT.

For this clone: The same CDR3 also results from other DNA sequences found in this sample. V gene TRBV12-3 or TRBV12-4 combines with J gene TRBJ1-1; D is uncertain. This CDR3 is 13 amino acids long. V lost 2 bases and J 4 bases, leaving 8 bases between the germline ends. The CDR3: CASSLNGGTEAFF. CDR3 DNA sequence: TGTGCCAGCAGTTTAAACGGAGGCACTGAAGCTTTCTTT.

The rearrangement links TRBV24-1 to TRBJ1-2; D call uncertain. V lost 0 bases, J lost 8 bases, and 12 bases lay in between. The CDR3 length is 14 residues. Germline V gene data show CDR1 as KGHDR and CDR2 as SFDVKD. CDR3 sequence reads: CATSDLPRGEGYTF. The CDR3 nucleotides read TGTGCCACCAGTGATTTGCCGAGAGGAGAAGGCTACACCTTC.